A single sample is the source of the 16 T cell receptor beta chains below, sequenced in a study of blood T cell repertoires in COVID-19. Assay used: immunoSEQ multiplex PCR; TCRdb lists only in-frame clones, some missing. The sample records around 94,000 clones, over 80% being singletons. The sequenced material came from peripheral blood. The receptor source for this set is a man over 45 with acute or convalescent COVID-19.

The chain carries TRBV7-6 and TRBJ2-1, with a possible D match to TRBD2 (6 bases). Trimming pared 4 bases from V and 10 bases from J, leaving 20 bases between. The V gene's germline CDR1 is SGHVS and CDR2 FNYEAQ. CDR3 length equals 15 residues. The CDR3 nucleotides are TGTGCCAGCAGCTCCGGACGGGGCGGGGTCCCGGAGCAGTTCTTC. This gives the protein CASSSGRGGVPEQFF.

In its sample, this clone was seen a few times. This rearrangement joins TRBV29-1 to TRBJ2-7, with TRBD1 as a possible D gene (6 bases). Germline CDR1 SQVTM, CDR2 ANQGSEA. The germline V and J ends were trimmed by 4 bases and 1 base, with 8 bases remaining between them. There are 12 residues in the CDR3. The CDR3 DNA is TGCAGCGTTGGGGGGCAGTCCTACGAGCAGTACTTC. As protein: CSVGGQSYEQYF.

The chain is built from TRBV6-2 or TRBV6-3 and TRBJ1-5; 8 bases fit TRBD1. V gave up 6 bases and J gave up 4 bases; unmatched junction bases: 8. This CDR3 has 15 residues. Germline CDR1 MNHEY, CDR2 SVGEGT. CDR3 region: CASSYRQGSNQPQHF. In DNA form, the CDR3 reads TGTGCCAGCAGCTATAGACAGGGGAGTAATCAGCCCCAGCATTTT.

The J gene is TRBJ1-2, the V gene TRBV28; a weak D match, TRBD1 (6 bases). Germline CDR1 MDHEN, CDR2 SYDVKM. The V end lost 6 bases, the J end lost 8 bases, and 16 bases lay between the germline ends. The CDR3 sequence is 13 residues long. The CDR3 region is CASSEDRSRGYTF. As DNA, the CDR3 is TGTGCCAGCAGCGAAGACAGGAGTCGAGGCTACACCTTC.

V is TRBV5-4 and J is TRBJ1-2; 8 bases agree with TRBD1. The CDR3 extends over 15 amino acids. The V segment lost 0 bases and the J segment 8 bases; nucleotides outside the gene matches: 9. CDR1 is SGHNT, CDR2 YYREEE, per germline (reference sequence). This CDR3 is CASSLVGTGFGGYTF. Written as DNA, the CDR3 is TGTGCCAGCAGCTTGGTTGGGACAGGTTTTGGGGGCTACACCTTC. Looking up the rest from reference TRBV5-4 and TRBJ1-2 gives the full variable domain: ETGVTQSPTHLIKTRGQQVTLRCSSQSGHNTVSWYQQALGQGPQFIFQYYREEENGRGNFPPRFSGLQFPNYSSELNVNALELDDSALYLCASSLVGTGFGGYTFGSGTRLTVV.

The chain uses TRBV6-2 or TRBV6-3 and TRBJ2-2; D possibly corresponds to TRBD2 (6 bases). Germline loops: CDR1 MNHEY, CDR2 SVGEGT. V was shortened by 5 bases and J by 2 bases, with 12 bases between the two germline ends. The CDR3 is made up of 15 amino acids. In DNA form, the CDR3 reads TGTGCCAGCAGTCCGACGGGACTCAACACCGGGGAGCTGTTTTTT. This sequence encodes CASSPTGLNTGELFF.

The J gene is TRBJ2-2, the V gene TRBV7-3, with 7 bases identical to TRBD2. CDR1 SGHTA and CDR2 FQGTGA come from the germline V gene. The ends lost 2 bases at V and 6 bases at J; junction bases unmatched: 6. The CDR3 sequence is 15 residues long. The CDR3 spells CASSLSREGSGELFF. The CDR3 nucleotides read TGTGCCAGCAGCTTATCGAGGGAGGGGTCCGGGGAGCTGTTTTTT.

This clone was observed a single time. This chain joins TRBV28 and TRBJ2-5, with 8 bases matching TRBD1. CDR1 is MDHEN, CDR2 SYDVKM, per germline. The CDR3 runs 16 residues. Trimming removed 2 bases from V and 5 bases from J; junction bases left unmatched: 10. This CDR3 is CASSLVVQGAYETQYF. CDR3 nucleotide sequence: TGTGCCAGCAGTTTAGTGGTTCAGGGGGCCTACGAGACCCAGTACTTC.

The V and J genes are TRBV6-6 and TRBJ1-1; D is possibly TRBD1 (6 bases). CDR1 is MNHNY, CDR2 SVGAGI, per germline (reference sequence). This CDR3 contains 14 residues. V lost 6 bases and J 1 base, leaving 12 bases between the germline ends. The CDR3 bases are TGTGCCAGCAGCTACGACAGGTCGAACACTGAAGCTTTCTTT. Translated: CASSYDRSNTEAFF.

In this sample, this clone turned up a few times. This chain joins TRBV2 and TRBJ1-5; TRBD1 aligns across 12 bases. The J segment lost 6 bases and the V segment lost 6 bases, leaving 6 bases of the junction unmatched. Looked up from germline, CDR1 is SNHLY and CDR2 is FYNNEI. The CDR3 runs to 15 residues. The CDR3 loop is CASRLGQGAGQPQHF. The DNA of the CDR3 is TGTGCCAGCAGACTGGGACAGGGGGCGGGTCAGCCCCAGCATTTT.

V is TRBV5-4 and J is TRBJ2-2, with a possible D match to TRBD2 (6 bases). Germline-derived CDR1 and CDR2 are SGHNT and YYREEE (reference sequence). The CDR3 runs 15 residues. V lost 7 bases to trimming and J lost 4 bases, with 17 bases between them. The CDR3 region has the DNA TGTGCCAGCCTAAGGAGGGAAGAAAGCACCGGGGAGCTGTTTTTT. Translated, it gives CASLRREESTGELFF.

The V and J genes are TRBV7-2 and TRBJ1-5; D unresolved. Germline CDR1 reads SGHTA; CDR2 reads FQGNSA. The V end lost 2 bases, the J end lost 3 bases, and 8 bases lay between the germline ends. This CDR3 has 14 amino acids. The CDR3 loop is CASSLNRINQPQHF. CDR3 DNA: TGTGCCAGCAGCTTAAACAGAATCAATCAGCCCCAGCATTTT.

The rearrangement uses TRBV2 and TRBJ1-4; 8 nucleotides match TRBD1. This CDR3 has 16 amino acids. Germline V CDR1 and CDR2: SNHLY, FYNNEI. V shed 6 bases, J shed 2 bases, and the junction held 8 bases outside the gene matches. The CDR3 is CASRGTGGVTNEKLFF. In DNA form, the CDR3 reads TGTGCCAGCAGGGGTACAGGGGGAGTCACTAATGAAAAACTGTTTTTT.

The J gene is TRBJ2-1, the V gene TRBV24-1; D might be TRBD1 (5 bases). V was clipped by 5 bases and J by 6 bases, with 7 bases between them. This CDR3 has 12 residues. Germline-derived CDR1 and CDR2 are KGHDR and SFDVKD. The CDR3 reads CATSGQSNEQFF. The CDR3 DNA sequence: TGTGCCACCAGTGGACAGAGCAATGAGCAGTTCTTC.

In this sample, this clone turned up a few times. The chain links TRBV11-3 to TRBJ2-5; 7 bases match TRBD2. With 2 bases clipped from V and 5 bases from J, the junction kept 11 bases outside the gene matches. From germline, CDR1 is SGHNT and CDR2 YENEEA. The CDR3 runs 16 residues. The CDR3 sequence is CASSLRAGVVDETQYF. CDR3 nucleotides: TGTGCCAGCAGCTTAAGGGCGGGAGTAGTGGACGAGACCCAGTACTTC.

The rearrangement uses TRBV30 and TRBJ2-7; TRBD1 matches at 7 bases. The germline V gene has CDR1 GTSNPN and CDR2 SVGIG (reference sequence). This CDR3 is 11 amino acids long. The V gene end was trimmed by 7 bases and the J gene end by 3 bases; junction bases not matched to a gene: 3. The CDR3 spells CASGQRYEQYF. CDR3 in DNA: TGTGCCTCGGGACAGCGCTACGAGCAGTACTTC.